One sample yielded the 17 T cell receptor beta chains listed below, sequenced in a study of T cell responses to AZD1222 COVID-19 vaccine. Assay used: immunoSEQ multiplex PCR; TCRdb lists only in-frame clones, some missing. Among around 99,000 clones listed, about nine tenths were seen once. The specimen was peripheral blood, collected on day 0 of AZD1222 vaccination. The receptors shown here come from an adult in good health.

The chain couples TRBV15 to TRBJ1-2, with D unresolved. The germline gives CDR1 LNHNV, CDR2 YYDKDF (reference sequence). Trimming shortened V by 0 bases and J by 0 bases, and 11 bases separated the two germline ends. This CDR3 has 16 amino acids. CDR3 protein: CATSRDRLGSNYGYTF. DNA for the CDR3: TGTGCCACCAGCAGAGATCGGTTGGGCTCTAACTATGGCTACACCTTC. Full variable domain (outside the CDR3, taken from reference TRBV15 and TRBJ1-2): DAMVIQNPRYQVTQFGKPVTLSCSQTLNHNVMYWYQQKSSQAPKLLFHYYDKDFNNEADTPDNFQSRRPNTSFCFLDIRSPGLGDTAMYLCATSRDRLGSNYGYTFGSGTRLTVV.

The CDR3 loop is CASGTARGGLEQFF. The CDR3 DNA follows: TGTGCTAGTGGTACAGCCAGGGGGGGTCTCGAGCAGTTCTTC. This sequence joins TRBV12-5 and TRBJ2-1; D is perhaps TRBD1 or TRBD2 (7 bases each). The CDR3 covers 14 residues. V gave up 5 bases and J gave up 10 bases, with 18 bases separating them. CDR1 LGHNT and CDR2 FRNRAP come from the germline V gene.

This clone has a single count. J is TRBJ1-2 and V is TRBV7-2; D not certain. Germline CDR1 is SGHTA and CDR2 is FQGNSA. The CDR3 totals 13 residues. The germline V and J ends were trimmed by 1 base and 8 bases, with 11 bases remaining between them. This CDR3 is CASSLGGPRGYTF. CDR3 sequence (DNA): TGTGCCAGCAGCTTAGGAGGCCCCAGGGGCTACACCTTC.

CDR3 region: CSANTGAYEQYF. The CDR3, as DNA: TGCAGCGCTAACACAGGTGCCTACGAGCAGTACTTC. The chain is built from TRBV29-1 and TRBJ2-7, with D possibly matching TRBD1 (5 bases). Germline CDR1 reads SQVTM; CDR2 reads ANQGSEA. This CDR3 is 12 amino acids long. V was shortened by 7 bases and J by 2 bases, with 12 bases between the two germline ends.

In its sample, this clone was seen once. The rearrangement uses TRBV4-3 and TRBJ1-2; D is perhaps TRBD1 (5 bases). Germline lookup yields CDR1 LGHNA and CDR2 YSLEER. V shed 1 base and J shed 7 bases, with 13 bases lying between them. The CDR3 sequence is 14 residues long. CDR3: CASSQGQLFGGYTF. For the CDR3, the DNA is TGCGCCAGCAGCCAAGGACAGTTATTCGGTGGCTACACCTTC.

This sequence joins TRBV11-2 and TRBJ2-7; TRBD2 agrees at 7 bases. With 6 bases clipped from V and 5 bases from J, the junction kept 13 bases outside the gene matches. Germline CDR1 is SGHAT and CDR2 is FQNNGV. The CDR3 length is 15 residues. CDR3 DNA: TGTGCCAGCAGGCCACCGACTAGCTGGGGAGACGAGCAGTACTTC. Protein product: CASRPPTSWGDEQYF.

The CDR3 here is CASSRLTGPPGYTF. CDR3 nucleotide sequence: TGTGCCAGCAGCCGGTTGACAGGGCCTCCTGGCTACACCTTC. The chain links TRBV5-4 to TRBJ1-2, with 7 bases identical to TRBD1. After removal of 4 bases from V and 7 bases from J, the junction contained 10 bases not matched to a gene. The V gene's germline CDR1 is SGHNT and CDR2 YYREEE (reference sequence). The CDR3 runs to 14 residues.

The chain has TRBV14 and TRBJ1-2, with D possibly TRBD1 on 5 matching bases. V lost 3 bases and J 5 bases, leaving 16 bases between the germline ends. Germline V CDR1 and CDR2: SGHDN, FVKESK. The CDR3 is 15 amino acids. The chain's CDR3 is CASSHETDGYYGYTF. DNA of the CDR3: TGTGCCAGCAGCCATGAGACAGACGGTTATTATGGCTACACCTTC. Full variable domain (missing parts from reference TRBV14 and TRBJ1-2): EAGVTQFPSHSVIEKGQTVTLRCDPISGHDNLYWYRRVMGKEIKFLLHFVKESKQDESGMPNNRFLAERTGGTYSTLKVQPAELEDSGVYFCASSHETDGYYGYTFGSGTRLTVV.

The J gene is TRBJ1-1, the V gene TRBV4-2; no reliable D call. The V end was cut by 3 bases, the J end by 1 base, with 12 bases between. CDR3 size: 15 residues. Per germline, CDR1 LGHNA and CDR2 YNFKEQ. This chain's CDR3 is CASSHSEGPNTEAFF. CDR3 in DNA: TGTGCCAGCAGCCACTCTGAAGGACCGAACACTGAAGCTTTCTTT.

The chain joins TRBV4-3 to TRBJ1-3; no definite D call. Trimming removed 0 bases at V and 0 bases at J, with 6 bases between. Germline assignment: CDR1 LGHNA and CDR2 YSLEER. The CDR3 totals 15 residues. CDR3 region: CASSQDLSSGNTIYF. CDR3 sequence (DNA): TGCGCCAGCAGCCAAGATCTCAGCTCTGGAAACACCATATATTTT.

V and J are TRBV2 and TRBJ1-2, with TRBD1 identical over 8 bases. The CDR3 totals 13 residues. Trimming cost V 8 bases and J 4 bases; bases outside gene matches: 6. CDR1 SNHLY and CDR2 FYNNEI come from the germline V gene. CDR3 sequence: CASRYGQGYGYTF. The DNA for the CDR3 is TGTGCCAGCCGATATGGACAGGGCTATGGCTACACCTTC.

In this sample, this clone turned up once. The rearrangement links TRBV11-3 to TRBJ2-1; D is ambiguous. The length of the CDR3 is 13 residues. V was clipped by 1 base and J by 5 bases, with 6 bases between them. CDR1 is SGHNT and CDR2 is YENEEA in the germline V gene. The CDR3, as DNA: TGTGCCAGCAGCTTAGGACCCAACAATGAGCAGTTCTTC. Its protein is CASSLGPNNEQFF.

J is TRBJ2-3 and V is TRBV9; possibly TRBD2 for D (6 bases). The CDR3 has 15 residues. V gave up 1 base and J gave up 2 bases, with 11 bases separating them. CDR1 is SGDLS and CDR2 is YYNGEE in the germline V gene. The CDR3 nucleotides are TGTGCCAGCAGCGTAACGGGGGACCTCACAGATACGCAGTATTTT. It translates to CASSVTGDLTDTQYF.

J is TRBJ2-1 and V is TRBV9; 9 bases agree with TRBD2. V was clipped by 0 bases and J by 7 bases; unmatched bases: 8. This CDR3 has 16 amino acids. From germline, CDR1 is SGDLS and CDR2 YYNGEE. CDR3 loop: CASSVGIAGVENEQFF. The CDR3 coding sequence is TGTGCCAGCAGCGTAGGTATAGCGGGAGTGGAAAATGAGCAGTTCTTC.

The chain carries TRBV18 and TRBJ1-4; D is undetermined. Germline V gene data show CDR1 as KGHSH and CDR2 as LQKENI. The V gene lost 2 bases and the J gene lost 8 bases, with 9 bases spanning the gap. This CDR3 is built from 13 residues. The CDR3 loop is CASSPSGTEKLFF. The DNA for the CDR3 is TGTGCCAGCTCACCATCGGGCACCGAAAAACTGTTTTTT.

This clone was seen once. This rearrangement joins TRBV7-2 to TRBJ2-6, with 12 bases lining up with TRBD2. Germline-derived CDR1 and CDR2 are SGHTA and FQGNSA. V lost 4 bases to trimming and J lost 4 bases; unmatched junction nucleotides: 11. There are 19 residues in the CDR3. CDR3 nucleotide sequence: TGTGCCAGCAGCTCCCGACTAGCGGGAGCTAGGTGGGGGGCCAACGTCCTGACTTTC. Its translation is CASSSRLAGARWGANVLTF.

The sample holds one count of this clone. The chain has TRBV7-2 and TRBJ2-7, with no clear D. The length of the CDR3 is 14 residues. The germline V and J ends were trimmed by 3 bases and 2 bases, with 11 bases remaining between them. Germline assignment: CDR1 SGHTA and CDR2 FQGNSA. The DNA for the CDR3 is TGTGCCAGCAGCTTCAGTAGGGTAGCCTACGAGCAGTACTTC. It yields the protein CASSFSRVAYEQYF.